This entry concerns a single T cell receptor (beta chain). The target antigen is unknown. These data come from a study of blood T cells in healthy people across ages. A second roughly 7 to 12 cycle PCR used barcoded and J-beta primers. MiXCR, run by TCRdb on the 5' RACE reads, gives a single entry per CDR3 protein. The data contain more than 600,000 distinct CDR3 sequences, about 25% of them singletons. Study results and limitations: Correlation between TCR beta diversity and naive T cell percentage was strong.

Each sample had at least 6.5 million PBMCs isolated. The same sample was also studied in work on T cells of mothers and their children. That publication notes: Six children, together with their three healthy Caucasian mothers, made up the donors. There were no persistent microchimeric T cell clones detected.

The specimen sequenced was blood. This sequence originates from a boy aged 5-17 years in good health.

CDR3 in amino acids: CASSQVTGGQSPLHF. In nucleotides, the CDR3 is TGCGCCAGCAGCCAAGTCACAGGGGGCCAATCACCCCTCCACTTT. This chain connects TRBV4-3 to TRBJ1-6, with TRBD1 matching 9 bases. Germline CDR1 reads LGHNA; CDR2 reads YSLEER. This CDR3 spans 15 amino acids. J was trimmed by 10 bases and V by 1 base; bases with no gene match: 5.